This T cell receptor (beta chain) is from a study of blood T cell repertoires in COVID-19. Background on the study: Acute and convalescent COVID-19 specimens originated in the United States, Italy and Spain. From T cells, B-cell-depleted T cells, or PBMCs came the material, which was cDNA or gDNA.

Authors' processing steps: Amplification with reference gene primers provided the estimates of nucleated cell counts. The assay was immunoSEQ multiplex PCR, and TCRdb's table has in-frame clones only and misses some. The DNA gave D and trimming, while V, J and clone size come from that table. Among about 66,000 clones listed, under 90% were seen once. CDR1 and CDR2 from the germline V gene are MNHNS and SASEGT. The V gene lost 3 bases and the J gene lost 5 bases, with 11 bases spanning the gap. This CDR3 spans 14 amino acids. The genes are TRBV6-1 and TRBJ1-3; D ambiguous. Sequenced material: peripheral blood. This clonotype was sampled from a man in his 60s with acute or convalescent COVID-19. CDR3 nucleotide sequence: TGTGCCAGCAGTGATCCCCGCAGTCGAAACACCATATATTTT. Protein product: CASSDPRSRNTIYF.